Presented here are 28 T cell receptor beta chains from one specimen sequenced in a study of cytomegalovirus exposure and HLA in healthy donors. PCR was performed using 60 Vbeta and 13 Jbeta primers. Repertoires were generated with immunoSEQ multiplex PCR, while TCRdb's copy carries only in-frame clones and drops some. The sample contains fewer than 130,000 clones, over 60% of which appear only once. Sequences were obtained from PBMCs. The receptors shown here come from a woman aged 60 to 75 in good health and CMV-seropositive.

V gene TRBV5-1 combines with J gene TRBJ2-5, with 7 bases matching TRBD1. The CDR3 totals 15 residues. With 1 base clipped from V and 2 bases from J, the junction kept 5 bases outside the gene matches. The germline V gene encodes CDR1 SGHRS and CDR2 YFSETQ. This CDR3 reads CASSLKGQIQETQYF. The CDR3 DNA reads as TGCGCCAGCAGCTTGAAGGGACAGATACAAGAGACCCAGTACTTC.

The V and J genes are TRBV4-2 and TRBJ2-3, with D perhaps matching TRBD2 (5 bases). Germline V CDR1 and CDR2: LGHNA, YNFKEQ. CDR3 size: 13 residues. V was trimmed by 1 base and J by 6 bases, leaving 8 bases between them. This CDR3 reads CASSQVSDDTQYF. The CDR3 DNA sequence: TGTGCCAGCAGCCAAGTTAGCGATGATACGCAGTATTTT.

The chain recombines TRBV19 with TRBJ2-7, with 7 bases matching TRBD2. Germline V gene data show CDR1 as LNHDA and CDR2 as SQIVND (reference sequence). There are 14 residues in the CDR3. Trimming took 6 bases from V and 2 from J; bases not matched to a gene: 7. The CDR3 loop is CASRPQRGTYEQYF. The CDR3 nucleotides read TGTGCCAGTAGACCCCAGCGGGGAACCTACGAGCAGTACTTC.

The gene calls are TRBV9 and TRBJ2-3, with TRBD2 identical over 11 bases. There are 18 residues in the CDR3. V trimming: 4 bases; J trimming: 4 bases; junction bases outside the gene matches: 14. Germline assignment: CDR1 SGDLS and CDR2 YYNGEE. The chain's CDR3 is CASSTRLLAGVLADTQYF. CDR3 DNA: TGTGCCAGCAGCACCCGTTTACTAGCGGGAGTACTCGCAGATACGCAGTATTTT.

The V call is TRBV6-1, the J call TRBJ2-3, with D perhaps matching TRBD2 (5 bases). CDR3 length: 13 residues. CDR1 and CDR2 from the germline V gene are MNHNS and SASEGT. Trimming took off 6 bases at V and 0 bases at J, with 7 bases between the two ends. The chain's CDR3 is CASSGLSTDTQYF. As DNA, the CDR3 is TGTGCCAGCAGCGGACTCAGCACAGATACGCAGTATTTT.

V is TRBV2 and J is TRBJ1-5, with 7 bases lining up with TRBD1. This CDR3 is built from 14 residues. Per germline, CDR1 SNHLY and CDR2 FYNNEI. V trimming: 9 bases; J trimming: 1 base; junction bases outside the gene matches: 6. CDR3 DNA sequence: TGTGCCAGAAGTCGGGACAGCAGCAATCAGCCCCAGCATTTT. Protein sequence: CARSRDSSNQPQHF.

The rearrangement joins TRBV28 to TRBJ2-7; TRBD2 might be the D (6 bases). This CDR3 contains 13 residues. V was trimmed by 6 bases and J by 5 bases, leaving 14 bases between them. Germline V CDR1 and CDR2: MDHEN, SYDVKM. CDR3 sequence reads: CASSPNPGDEQYF. The CDR3, as DNA: TGTGCCAGCAGCCCTAACCCGGGGGACGAGCAGTACTTC.

The chain is built from TRBV4-1 and TRBJ1-4; 12 bases fit TRBD1. The germline gives CDR1 MGHRA, CDR2 YSYEKL. J was trimmed by 8 bases and V by 0 bases; bases with no gene match: 7. The CDR3 is made up of 17 amino acids. The CDR3 spells CASSQDWGTGGREKLFF. Written as DNA, the CDR3 is TGCGCCAGCAGCCAAGATTGGGGGACAGGGGGCAGGGAAAAACTGTTTTTT.

J is TRBJ1-5 and V is TRBV9, with D unclear. Trimming pared 3 bases from V and 4 bases from J, leaving 8 bases between. The CDR3 is 13 residues long. Looked up from germline, CDR1 is SGDLS and CDR2 is YYNGEE. DNA for the CDR3: TGTGCCAGCAGCGCCCGTCTTAATCAGCCCCAGCATTTT. It encodes CASSARLNQPQHF.

The rearrangement links TRBV10-1 to TRBJ1-3; 9 bases fit TRBD1. Looked up from germline, CDR1 is WNHNN and CDR2 is SYGVQD (reference sequence). V was pared by 7 bases and J by 5 bases, with 12 bases of the junction left unmatched. CDR3 length: 16 amino acids. The CDR3 sequence is CASKARGQGSRNTIYF. The CDR3 DNA sequence: TGCGCCAGCAAGGCGAGGGGACAGGGATCGAGAAACACCATATATTTT.

This clone has more than one count but fewer than ten. The chain carries TRBV5-1 and TRBJ2-2; the match to TRBD2 covers 14 bases. The length of the CDR3 is 18 residues. With 3 bases clipped from V and 5 bases from J, the junction kept 9 bases outside the gene matches. The germline V gene has CDR1 SGHRS and CDR2 YFSETQ. CDR3: CASSSGMGLAGETGELFF. The CDR3 region has the DNA TGCGCCAGCAGCTCTGGTATGGGACTAGCGGGAGAAACCGGGGAGCTGTTTTTT.

This clone showed up just a few times. The chain uses TRBV18 and TRBJ1-5; possibly TRBD1 for D (6 bases). CDR1 and CDR2 from the germline V gene are KGHSH and LQKENI. V was pared by 4 bases and J by 9 bases, with 13 bases between. The CDR3 spans 13 residues. CDR3 sequence: CASSHDRPRPQHF. CDR3 coding DNA: TGTGCCAGCTCACATGACAGGCCGAGGCCCCAGCATTTT.

This clone turned up a few times. CDR3 DNA: TGTGCCAGCAGTTACTCAGGAACTAGCGGCTCCTACGAGCAGTACTTC. Amino acids: CASSYSGTSGSYEQYF. The J gene is TRBJ2-5, the V gene TRBV6-5, with 8 bases lining up with TRBD2. The assigned J gene may be wrong: the sequence end matches TRBJ2-7 better. The CDR3 runs to 16 residues. Germline V gene sequence: CDR1 MNHEY, CDR2 SVGAGI.

The V and J genes are TRBV12-5 and TRBJ1-2, with 7 bases matching TRBD1. V shed 4 bases and J 8 bases; nucleotides not matched to a gene: 7. The CDR3 has 13 residues. The germline V gene encodes CDR1 LGHNT and CDR2 FRNRAP. CDR3 amino acids: CASGSRDSQGYTF. CDR3 DNA sequence: TGTGCTAGTGGTTCCAGGGACAGTCAAGGCTACACCTTC.

CDR3 in DNA: TGTGCCAGCAGTACCCAGGACATTCGGGACTACCGCGATAGGTCCTACAATGAGCAGTTCTTC. Residues: CASSTQDIRDYRDRSYNEQFF. This chain uses TRBV28 with TRBJ2-1; 7 bases align to TRBD2. V gave up 5 bases and J gave up 1 base; unmatched junction bases: 23. The CDR3 sequence is 21 residues long. Germline values: CDR1 MDHEN, CDR2 SYDVKM.

This rearrangement joins TRBV11-2 to TRBJ2-7, with 8 bases matching TRBD2. Germline-derived CDR1 and CDR2 are SGHAT and FQNNGV. The CDR3 is 14 residues long. Trimming at V came to 1 base and at J to 7 bases, leaving 6 bases not matched to a gene. The DNA for the CDR3 is TGTGCCAGCAGCTTAGGCGGGAGGCCTACAGAGCAGTACTTC. Translated: CASSLGGRPTEQYF.

This chain connects TRBV28 to TRBJ2-5; 8 nucleotides match TRBD1. In germline, CDR1 is MDHEN, CDR2 SYDVKM. J gave up 5 bases and V 4 bases, and 21 bases lay outside the gene matches. This CDR3 comprises 19 residues. CDR3: CASSSLKSMWDRKGETQYF. Here the CDR3 DNA reads TGTGCCAGCAGTTCTTTGAAGTCCATGTGGGACAGGAAGGGCGAGACCCAGTACTTC.

This sequence joins TRBV10-3 and TRBJ2-2; 7 bases align to TRBD2. CDR3 length: 16 amino acids. Germline CDR1 ENHRY, CDR2 SYGVKD. J lost 1 base, V lost 4 bases, and 6 bases had no gene match. The CDR3 DNA reads TGTGCCATCAGTGGAATGGGGGGGGAGAACACCGGGGAGCTGTTTTTT. This codes for CAISGMGGENTGELFF.

The chain is built from TRBV7-9 and TRBJ2-3; possibly TRBD2 for D (6 bases). Germline-derived CDR1 and CDR2 are SEHNR and FQNEAQ (reference sequence). V lost 1 base to trimming and J lost 5 bases, with 7 bases between them. The CDR3 has 13 residues. CDR3 loop: CASSLGDLDTQYF. CDR3 nucleotides: TGTGCCAGCAGCTTAGGGGACTTAGATACGCAGTATTTT.

The V call is TRBV9, the J call TRBJ1-2; D not resolved. In germline, CDR1 is SGDLS, CDR2 YYNGEE. V lost 5 bases to trimming and J lost 0 bases, with 11 bases between them. This CDR3 contains 14 residues. CDR3: CASSETGANYGYTF. The CDR3 DNA reads TGTGCCAGCAGTGAGACGGGAGCTAACTATGGCTACACCTTC.

There are a few counts of this clone. The chain uses TRBV19 and TRBJ1-5; 7 positions agree with TRBD1. This CDR3 has 14 amino acids. The junction had 6 bases not matched to a gene; V was cut back by 6 bases and J by 4 bases. Looked up from germline, CDR1 is LNHDA and CDR2 is SQIVND (reference sequence). The CDR3: CASRSGTVNQPQHF. The CDR3 coding sequence is TGTGCCAGTAGGTCCGGGACAGTTAATCAGCCCCAGCATTTT.

The V gene is TRBV27, the J gene TRBJ2-7, with 7 positions matching TRBD1. J was trimmed by 1 base and V by 5 bases; bases with no gene match: 2. Germline V CDR1 and CDR2: MNHEY, SMNVEV (reference sequence). The CDR3 covers 13 residues. CDR3 protein: CASSPQGSYEQYF. The DNA of the CDR3 is TGTGCCAGCAGTCCACAGGGGTCCTACGAGCAGTACTTC.

This clone was recorded a few times. This chain uses TRBV6-1 with TRBJ1-5, with no clear D. Trimming removed 0 bases from V and 2 bases from J, with 8 bases in between. The CDR3 length is 15 residues. From germline, CDR1 is MNHNS and CDR2 SASEGT. CDR3: CASSEAPGGNQPQHF. The CDR3 DNA follows: TGTGCCAGCAGTGAAGCTCCAGGTGGCAATCAGCCCCAGCATTTT.

Here the CDR3 reads CASSLILVSTLSTDTQYF. The CDR3 DNA is TGTGCCAGCAGCTTAATTCTTGTCTCGACACTTAGCACAGATACGCAGTATTTT. The V and J genes are TRBV7-2 and TRBJ2-3; D remains unclear. The CDR3 length is 18 residues. The ends were cut back, 2 bases at V and 0 bases at J, with 18 bases in the middle. Germline V CDR1 and CDR2: SGHTA, FQGNSA.

The chain combines TRBV5-3 with TRBJ1-2; unclear D gene. TRBV5-3 has ORF status, its function being uncertain. This CDR3 region has 13 residues. V was clipped by 4 bases and J by 4 bases, with 11 bases between them. In nucleotides, the CDR3 is TGTGCCAGAAGCGTTCACAGTTTCTATGGCTACACCTTC. It specifies CARSVHSFYGYTF.

The rearrangement links TRBV28 to TRBJ2-1; 9 bases are shared with TRBD1. CDR3 length: 15 amino acids. Germline trimming cut 7 bases from V and 7 bases from J; bases unmatched to any gene: 11. The germline V gene has CDR1 MDHEN and CDR2 SYDVKM. The DNA for the CDR3 is TGTGCCAGCATCCCGGGACAGGGTATGAGGAATGAGCAGTTCTTC. It translates to CASIPGQGMRNEQFF.

The V gene is TRBV18, the J gene TRBJ1-2; 11 bases match TRBD1. Germline V gene lookup returns CDR1 KGHSH and CDR2 LQKENI. This CDR3 contains 14 residues. V lost 5 bases and J lost 8; bases outside the gene matches: 7. CDR3 nucleotide sequence: TGTGCCAGCTCAACCGGACAGGGGGCTGAAGGCTACACCTTC. The encoded protein is CASSTGQGAEGYTF.

The chain has TRBV6-5 and TRBJ1-6; 10 bases align to TRBD1. The CDR3 has 14 residues. Germline-derived CDR1 and CDR2 are MNHEY and SVGAGI. The V gene end was trimmed by 6 bases and the J gene end by 9 bases; junction bases not matched to a gene: 5. The CDR3 loop is CASSPRTGGSPLHF. In DNA, the CDR3 is TGTGCCAGCAGCCCCCGGACAGGGGGTTCACCCCTCCACTTT.